This is a list of T cell receptor beta chains from one sample in a study of T-cell reconstitution after alpha-beta-depleted transplantation in children. TCRdb ran MiXCR on the PCR reads and lists one entry per CDR3 protein. The sample lists about 100,000 distinct CDR3 sequences, about 7.5% occurring once. The input for sequencing was PBMCs, taken before TCRalphabeta/CD19-depleted stem cell transplant. These receptors were obtained from a boy aged 2 to 9 with acute lymphoblastic leukemia, due to receive a stem cell transplant. The CDR3 runs from the conserved cysteine through the conserved F or W. Fields, in order: V gene, CDR3 protein.

TRBV7-9 | CASSFGVTNEKLFF
TRBV7-6 | CASSKYNTGAGANVLTF
TRBV6-4 | CACCGGSTDTQYF
TRBV20-1 | CSARASYNEQFF
TRBV7-2 | CASSLAGGTGELFF
TRBV6-6 | CASSERLAGLGARTQYF
TRBV4-1 | CASSPNTMGRTEAFF
TRBV5-1 | CASGGDDSYEQYF
TRBV19 | CASSYRGSNSPLHF
TRBV7-9 | CASSLSLGYLYEQYF
TRBV5-6 | CASSPIHNEQFF
TRBV12-3/TRBV12-4 | CASTGTANEQFF
TRBV7-2 | CASSLRGVGNTGELFF
TRBV5-1 | CASSLAIGGPTDTQYF
TRBV6-5 | CASSYWGTTSSYEQYF
TRBV29-1 | CSVGIDTQYF
TRBV7-9 | CASSLEDRASGYTF
TRBV20-1 | CSSRGPHTDTQYF
TRBV18 | CASSPREGGTDTQYF
TRBV9 | CASSVAPERWHTF
TRBV20-1 | CSASTDTQYF
TRBV6-1 | CASSDISNGYYGYTF
TRBV7-9 | CASSLLPPGEGLTEAFF
TRBV27 | CASSFGGAGASYEQYF
TRBV3-1 | CASSQVGLEAFF
TRBV5-1 | CASSLEGIRETQYF
TRBV27 | CASSSVSGIGDYGYTF
TRBV7-9 | CASSFRQGMETQYF
TRBV12-3/TRBV12-4 | CASSFDRIFSGNTIYF
TRBV6-5 | CASSYPLWGQGNTEAFF
TRBV7-9 | CASSFQGAWETQYF
TRBV5-1 | CATKRQIANTEAFF
TRBV10-3 | CAISEGLGGRQETQYF
TRBV29-1 | CSVVGSGQGVAGELFF
TRBV11-2 | CASVQALGSPLHF
TRBV20-1 | CSASSGGPGANVLTF
TRBV28 | CASKGGVYEQYF